This is a list of T cell receptor beta chains from one sample in a study of blood T cell repertoires in COVID-19. Generated by immunoSEQ multiplex PCR, the TCRdb table keeps only in-frame clones and is missing some. The repertoire has under 250,000 clones, roughly nine tenths of them found once; the top ten carry roughly 0.7%. The sample taken for sequencing was peripheral blood. Source of these receptors: a man aged 40-49 years with acute or convalescent COVID-19. The CDR3 runs from the conserved cysteine through the conserved F or W.

J: TRBJ2-3
V: TRBV29-1
CDR3: CSVEFPAGTDTQYF

J: TRBJ2-7
V: TRBV7-8
CDR3: CASSLVRAGYEQYF

J: TRBJ1-5
V: TRBV7-2
CDR3: CASSPLARRNQPQHF

J: TRBJ1-6
V: TRBV6-5
CDR3: CASSKQGENNSPLHF

J: TRBJ2-7
V: TRBV6-2/TRBV6-3
CDR3: CASSPLLRGRLAGEIYEQYF

J: TRBJ2-1
V: TRBV29-1
CDR3: CSVWGTSGIRRDNEQFF

J: TRBJ2-3
V: TRBV4-3
CDR3: CASSQEFWSGRKADTQYF

J: TRBJ2-7
V: TRBV7-3
CDR3: CASSTSSGLSEQYF

J: TRBJ2-3
V: TRBV5-4
CDR3: CASSRRLAGGTDTQYF

J: TRBJ2-1
V: TRBV24-1
CDR3: CATSDPDSRSYNEQFF

J: TRBJ2-7
V: TRBV19
CDR3: CASSIIAGGLKTYEQYF

J: TRBJ2-1
V: TRBV20-1
CDR3: CSARDFLEQFF

J: TRBJ2-3
V: TRBV14
CDR3: CASSPRTSARHNTQYF

J: TRBJ2-7
V: TRBV6-2/TRBV6-3
CDR3: CASSYWVAGGPTLSYEQYF

J: TRBJ2-1
V: TRBV7-9
CDR3: CASSLSPSGRSGGQFF

J: TRBJ2-2
V: TRBV6-5
CDR3: CASSPDRGNTGELFF

J: TRBJ2-3
V: TRBV21-1
CDR3: CASSKRWSRDRGTDTQYF

J: TRBJ1-5
V: TRBV7-2
CDR3: CASSLREGGRQPQHF

J: TRBJ2-7
V: TRBV7-2
CDR3: CASSLFSLFDRTYEQYF

J: TRBJ1-6
V: TRBV28
CDR3: CASRSGTGGNSPLHF

J: TRBJ1-6
V: TRBV19
CDR3: CASKRDSYNSPLHF

J: TRBJ1-6
V: TRBV28
CDR3: CATMGQYNSPLHF

J: TRBJ1-2
V: TRBV27
CDR3: CASSGGTGPLTGYTF

J: TRBJ2-5
V: TRBV9
CDR3: CASSVLSGGVSETQYF

J: TRBJ2-1
V: TRBV4-3
CDR3: CASSLSSGFHSYNEQFF

J: TRBJ2-7
V: TRBV28
CDR3: CASSLGGYEQYF

J: TRBJ2-1
V: TRBV5-8
CDR3: CASSSRDKYLQFF

J: TRBJ2-1
V: TRBV28
CDR3: CASSLDSGDYNEQFF

J: TRBJ1-4
V: TRBV2
CDR3: CASSEGGENEKLFF

J: TRBJ2-2
V: TRBV5-6
CDR3: CASSLGLSGELFF

J: TRBJ2-7
V: TRBV28
CDR3: CASSFIAGSSYEQYF

J: TRBJ1-2
V: TRBV10-3
CDR3: CAISESPGGNYGYTF

J: TRBJ2-7
V: TRBV11-1
CDR3: CASSPNRAYEQYF

J: TRBJ2-2
V: TRBV6-4
CDR3: CASSDIAGEGGELFF

J: TRBJ1-1
V: TRBV6-5
CDR3: CASRRNTEAFF

J: TRBJ2-7
V: TRBV2
CDR3: CASSERVGSYEQYF

J: TRBJ1-1
V: TRBV6-5
CDR3: CASSYSILPTEAFF

J: TRBJ1-6
V: TRBV27
CDR3: CASSRVRDRGPNSPLHF

J: TRBJ2-3
V: TRBV29-1
CDR3: CSVGTGTDTQYF